This TCR beta chain was recorded in a study of Graves' ophthalmopathy and Graves' hyperthyroidism (dated by TCRdb to the late 2010s). About the full investigation: Hyperthyroidism was considered stable if no progression to ophthalmopathy occurred within 18 months of follow-up. The study used signatures of the TCR beta repertoire to tell Graves' ophthalmopathy apart from Graves' hyperthyroidism and to predict which patients would progress to ophthalmopathy. In total, approximately 130 blood samples were TCR-sequenced: fewer than 50 ophthalmopathy, over 70 hyperthyroidism and around 17 hyperthyroidism-to-ophthalmopathy patients. To explore V-J signatures that distinguish ophthalmopathy from hyperthyroidism, a discovery set of 90 to 100 patients was enrolled, made up of under 50 with ophthalmopathy and roughly 55 with stable hyperthyroidism. The independent validation cohort included 18 to 20 hyperthyroidism patients plus 17 patients who later progressed from hyperthyroidism to ophthalmopathy. T-cell repertoires of thyroid tissue and blood were compared in over 5 hyperthyroidism patients. Once sampling was done, hyperthyroidism patients were given methimazole at a starting dose of 30 mg daily, while ophthalmopathy patients were given high-dose intravenous methylprednisolone.

TCR beta CDR3 regions were amplified from RNA transcripts for repertoire sequencing. A first-round RT-PCR used HTBI primers with the Qiagen OneStep RT-PCR kit, followed by a second-round multiplex PCR, size selection and purification. Sequencing of the libraries was carried out on an Illumina HiSeq2000 in paired-end mode with 100 bp reads. The paper's processing steps were these. SOAPnuke was used for read processing, and reads with adapters, uncalled bases, a mean Phred below 15, or no exact constant-primer or identifier match were discarded. High-quality paired reads were merged with COPE v1.2.5. Each unique nucleotide sequence was defined as a clonotype, and clonotypes were aligned to IMGT TRB V, D and J references with MiTCR v1.1. The analysis was limited to V-J combinations with a frequency above 0.0001, which together covered about 99% of the repertoires. For each V-J combination, a TCR clonal expansion and chaos score was defined as the ratio of F50 clonal expansion to chaos observed in the TCRdist matrix. Welch's t-statistics and random forest were used to reduce the features to 10 to 15 V-J combinations, which were then used as input to a naive Bayes classifier. The similarity between thyroid and blood repertoires was quantified using the Morisita-Horn index. TCRdb trimmed the raw reads at Q25, called clones with MiXCR and kept productive beta chains. A single entry per CDR3 protein holds the most common genes and DNA from its merged rows. The authors' filters were not applied to this entry. The sample table shows more than 1,000,000 distinct CDR3 sequences, and about 38% are seen once. The ten largest clones represent approximately 12% of the sample.

This clonotype was observed a few times. Its antigen has not been determined. Base qualities are not at hand, and no much larger clone is one base apart. The hyperthyroidism patients were 18 to 65 years old and newly diagnosed, with a disease duration of less than 2 months. Patients with other autoimmune diseases, uncontrolled infections, pregnancy or lactation were excluded from the study. Diagnosis was based on clinical symptoms, serum thyroxine, TRAb, thyroid ultrasound and orbital computed tomography. Total RNA was extracted with Trizol reagent and quality-checked on an Agilent 2100 Bioanalyzer. Sequences SGHTA (CDR1) and FQGNSA (CDR2) are obtained from the germline V gene. Cut back by 3 bases and 5 bases, the V and J ends lie 22 bases apart. The CDR3 goes from the cysteine to the phenylalanine over 17 residues. The CDR3 DNA has 51 bases and is translated from base 1. The research as a whole found: Among expanded thyroid clonotypes with frequency above 0.001, most also showed up in blood, which suggests that blood repertoires may reflect the thyroid immune response. In validation, the model predicted ophthalmopathy progression with about 71% sensitivity and approximately 78% specificity; 12 predicted patients were CT-confirmed with GO in a median of about 6.1 months. The 13-signature model separated ophthalmopathy from stable hyperthyroidism with roughly 88% sensitivity and less than 83% specificity in cross-validation, and 80%/75% in the test set. Sample size was not statistically predetermined, and group allocation was not concealed from the investigators.

The chain uses TRBV7-2 and TRBJ2-5; there is no confident call for the D gene. This sequence was found in an adult man with Graves' hyperthyroidism. The sequenced sample consisted of peripheral blood or thyroid tissue (not recorded which). The DNA reads as follows: TGTGCCAGCAGCTTGCTGGGGTCGTTGGCGGCTATCGAGACCCAGTACTTC. The resulting protein is CASSLLGSLAAIETQYF.